The source of this T cell receptor beta chain is a study of blood T cell repertoires in COVID-19. Looking at the study overall: Researchers got acute and convalescent COVID-19 samples from the United States, Italy and Spain. From T cells, B-cell-depleted T cells, or PBMCs came the material, which was cDNA or gDNA.

Followed over time, Seattle patients had been enrolled while infection was active. This CDR3 comprises 13 residues. Per the germline V gene, CDR1 is DFQATT and CDR2 is SNEGSKA (reference sequence). Trimming took off 3 bases at V and 3 bases at J, with 11 bases between the two ends. In the authors' workflow: Amplifying reference gene primers gave estimates of nucleated cell counts. Sequenced by immunoSEQ multiplex PCR; TCRdb stores in-frame clones only, minus some. From that table come the V and J calls and clone size; the DNA was used to work out D and trimming. The table shows about 11,000 clones, with around 71% occurring only once. This clone was counted between two and nine times.

The V gene is TRBV20-1, the J gene TRBJ1-2, with D perhaps TRBD1 (6 bases). The source material was peripheral blood. This TCR was sampled from a man between 60 and 75 years old with COVID-19, enrolled during active disease. The CDR3 protein is CSASGGRDYGYTF. The CDR3 coding sequence is TGCAGTGCTAGTGGGGGGCGCGACTATGGCTACACCTTC.